The clone carrying this T cell receptor (beta chain) has a count of ten or more. There are 14 residues in the CDR3. CDR1 and CDR2 (germline): SGDLS, YYNGEE. Trimming pared 3 bases from V and 5 bases from J, leaving 14 bases between. Amplified regions were TCR beta CDR3 sequences from RNA transcripts. Primed by the HTBI set, a first-round RT-PCR was run on the TCR CDR3. In TCRdb, the multiplex PCR reads were re-called with MiXCR into one record per CDR3 protein. Among 350,000 to 450,000 distinct CDR3 sequences listed, more than 13% were seen once. The source of the sample is a study of T cells in Graves' hyperthyroidism and ophthalmopathy.

The genes are TRBV9 and TRBJ1-1, with a possible D match to TRBD1 (6 bases). The source is a man aged 45 to 65 with Graves' ophthalmopathy. What was sequenced was blood. Here the CDR3 reads CASSANRVSTEAFF. The DNA for the CDR3 is TGTGCCAGCAGCGCGAACAGGGTCTCGACTGAAGCTTTCTTT.